The sequence of this T cell receptor beta chain was determined in a study of blood T cell repertoires in COVID-19. Whole-study context: Researchers got acute and convalescent COVID-19 samples from the United States, Italy and Spain. From T cells, B-cell-depleted T cells, or PBMCs came the material, which was cDNA or gDNA.

The CDR3 length is 15 residues. Losses at the gene ends were 5 bases for V and 4 bases for J; bases not matched to a gene: 7. Germline loops: CDR1 SEHNR, CDR2 FQNEAQ (reference sequence). In the original workflow: Amplification with reference gene primers provided the estimates of nucleated cell counts. The table came from immunoSEQ multiplex PCR; TCRdb's copy has only in-frame clones and leaves some out. That table gives V, J and clone size, and the DNA gave D and trimming. The sample consists of some 200,000 clones, around 90% of them appearing once. The sequencing sample was made of peripheral blood. This chain uses TRBV7-9 with TRBJ2-2, with 7 bases that match TRBD2. The TCR sequence derives from a man in his fifties or sixties with acute or convalescent COVID-19. Written as DNA, the CDR3 is TGTGCCAGCAGCCTCCTTTGGGAGGGCACCGGGGAGCTGTTTTTT. It codes for CASSLLWEGTGELFF.